Sequencing of this T cell receptor beta chain was carried out in a study of cytomegalovirus exposure and HLA in healthy donors. From germline, CDR1 is SQVTM and CDR2 ANQGSEA. V was pared by 6 bases and J by 0 bases, with 8 bases between. This CDR3 region has 12 residues. With regard to this clone: Its antigen is unidentified.

Primers: 60 Vbeta forward and 13 Jbeta reverse. The table came from immunoSEQ multiplex PCR; TCRdb's copy has only in-frame clones and leaves some out. The table records about 130,000 clones, under 12% of them present only once. Study results and caveats: In a later analysis, compared with equally common non-associated chains, HLA-associated beta chains were more expanded. Among immune exposure information, only CMV serostatus was available. Listed as cytomegalovirus-associated were 150 or so TCR beta chains.

The sequencing input was PBMCs. This TCR came from a woman under 30 in good health and CMV-seropositive. This rearrangement joins TRBV29-1 to TRBJ2-5; maybe TRBD1 (5 bases). The CDR3 nucleotides are TGCAGCGTCGACAGAAACCAAGAGACCCAGTACTTC. Translation: CSVDRNQETQYF.